This T cell receptor beta chain emerged from a study of blood T cells in healthy people across ages. The authors ran a second PCR of roughly 7 to 11 cycles using a sample-barcoded 5' primer and a J-beta primer mix. Each TCR beta cDNA got a 12-nucleotide random molecular identifier. TCRdb re-called the 5' RACE reads with MiXCR, one entry per CDR3 protein. The table includes 1.5 million to 2 million distinct CDR3 sequences, about two fifths detected once. CDR3 length: 14 amino acids. Trimming left V 3 bases short and J 5 bases short, with 8 bases between. Germline V gene data show CDR1 as SGHVS and CDR2 as FQNEAQ.

This clonotype originated in a human donor in good health. The sequencing sample was made of blood. The chain carries TRBV7-8 and TRBJ2-6; D is undetermined. The CDR3 coding sequence is TGTGCCAGCAGCTTGGGCACCCGGGCCAACGTCCTGACTTTC. This encodes CASSLGTRANVLTF.